This is a list of T cell receptor beta chains from one sample in a study of cytomegalovirus exposure and HLA in healthy donors. Using immunoSEQ multiplex PCR, the repertoire was profiled, and TCRdb retains in-frame clones only, with some absent. This listing includes some 150,000 clones. The specimen was PBMCs. Receptors originate from a woman aged 18-30 years in good health and CMV-seropositive. CDR3s include the opening cysteine and the closing phenylalanine or tryptophan. The D gene is left open where the match is weak.

j_call d_call v_call cdr3_nt cdr3_aa
TRBJ2-7 - TRBV19 TGTGCCAGTAGTATAGGGACAAGCTCCTACGAGCAGTACTTC CASSIGTSSYEQYF
TRBJ1-1 - TRBV6-6 TGTGCCAGCAGTTACTCGTGGGGGGGGGCAGGGACTGAAGCTTTCTTT CASSYSWGGAGTEAFF
TRBJ1-5 - TRBV15 TGTGCCACCAGCATACTAGAAGGGAATCAGCCCCAGCATTTT CATSILEGNQPQHF
TRBJ2-7 - TRBV5-5 TGTGCCAGCAGCTTGGGGGGGCAGGGCTACGAGCAGTACTTC CASSLGGQGYEQYF
TRBJ2-2 TRBD1 TRBV29-1 TGCAGCGTTCCGACAGGGGGCGGGGAGCTGTTTTTT CSVPTGGGELFF
TRBJ2-1 TRBD2 TRBV6-5 TGTGCCAGCAGTTACTCGGGACTAGCGGGAGTTGATGAGCAGTTCTTC CASSYSGLAGVDEQFF
TRBJ2-5 - TRBV4-1 TGCGCCAGCAGCCAAACGGGGGGCCTAGAGACCCAGTACTTC CASSQTGGLETQYF
TRBJ2-1 - TRBV5-4 TGTGCCAGCATCACTACCCCGAGCTCCTACAATGAGCAGTTCTTC CASITTPSSYNEQFF
TRBJ1-2 - TRBV7-9 TGTGCCAGCAGTAGAGGGAGTGATGGCTACACCTTC CASSRGSDGYTF
TRBJ1-2 TRBD1 TRBV11-3 TGTGCCAGCACCCCCAGCGACAGGGACTATGGCTACACCTTC CASTPSDRDYGYTF
TRBJ1-1 TRBD1 TRBV5-6 TGTGCCAGCAGCTGGGGGACAGGGGGGTTGAACACTGAAGCTTTCTTT CASSWGTGGLNTEAFF
TRBJ1-1 - TRBV6-6 TGTGCCAGCAGCCGTAAGAACACTGAAGCTTTCTTT CASSRKNTEAFF
TRBJ2-7 - TRBV7-6 TGTGCCAGCAGCTTTCAAAGCGGTTCCTACGAGCAGTACTTC CASSFQSGSYEQYF
TRBJ2-1 TRBD2 TRBV30 TGTGCCTGGAGTGGCCGGTCTAGCGGGGGGTACAATGAGCAGTTCTTC CAWSGRSSGGYNEQFF
TRBJ2-3 - TRBV10-3 TGTGCCATCAGGGGCTTCGAAAGCACAGATACGCAGTATTTT CAIRGFESTDTQYF
TRBJ1-1 - TRBV4-1 TGCGCCAGCAGAATTCTTGGGTTTCAGGACACTGAAGCTTTCTTT CASRILGFQDTEAFF
TRBJ2-3 - TRBV9 TGTGCCAGCAGCGCTAGCACAGATACGCAGTATTTT CASSASTDTQYF
TRBJ1-2 - TRBV30 TGTGCCTGGAGTGACTTGACAGCTAACTATGGCTACACCTTC CAWSDLTANYGYTF
TRBJ2-7 - TRBV30 TGTGCCTGGAGCTCGGGTCCCTACGAGCAGTACTTC CAWSSGPYEQYF
TRBJ1-5 - TRBV7-9 TGTGCCAGCAGCTTAGGGGGCGGTCAGCCCCAGCATTTT CASSLGGGQPQHF
TRBJ1-2 - TRBV18 TGTGCCAGCTCACCACAATGGACAGTACAGCGGGGCTACACCTTC CASSPQWTVQRGYTF
TRBJ1-2 - TRBV29-1 TGCAGCGTGGACCGGGACACTGCCTATGGCTACACCTTC CSVDRDTAYGYTF
TRBJ1-2 - TRBV30 TGTGCCTGGAGTCTTGGCAGGGGCGCTGGCTACACCTTC CAWSLGRGAGYTF
TRBJ1-5 - TRBV19 TGTGCCAGTAGTGGGCCACCGGGACATAGCAATCAGCCCCAGCATTTT CASSGPPGHSNQPQHF
TRBJ2-7 - TRBV7-8 TGTGCCAGCAGCCACCGGTCCCTCTACGAGCAGTACTTC CASSHRSLYEQYF
TRBJ1-1 TRBD1 TRBV13 TGTGCCAGCAGCTCGAGGGACAGGTCCGTGAACACTGAAGCTTTCTTT CASSSRDRSVNTEAFF
TRBJ1-2 - TRBV9 TGTGCCAGCAGCTTGGGGGCTGGCTACACCTTC CASSLGAGYTF
TRBJ2-2 TRBD2 TRBV14 TGTGCCAGCAGCCAAGAGCGGGGGAGGCCCGGGGAGCTGTTTTTT CASSQERGRPGELFF
TRBJ1-2 - TRBV4-1 TGCGCCAGCAGCCCCAGGGGTGACTATGGCTACACCTTC CASSPRGDYGYTF
TRBJ2-5 TRBD1 TRBV29-1 TGCAGCGTTGGAGCAGGGGGAGAGACCCAGTACTTC CSVGAGGETQYF
TRBJ2-1 - TRBV15 TGTGCCACCAGCAGCGCACTACAGGTAGGGGATGAGCAGTTCTTC CATSSALQVGDEQFF